The 3 T cell receptor beta chains listed next were all sequenced from one sample in a study of CD8 T cells in ankylosing spondylitis. Overall study results and limits: Apparently characteristic of ankylosing spondylitis blood was a TCR beta motif (eight highly homologous variants).

TCRdb passed the 5' RACE reads through MiXCR, listing each CDR3 protein once. The table records under 150,000 distinct CDR3 sequences, approximately 17% of them present only once. The antigens for these receptors are not known. Sequencing was done on a sample of blood, either unsorted or a sorted T cell fraction (not recorded which). The receptors derive from a male donor with ankylosing spondylitis.

This chain joins TRBV29-1 and TRBJ2-7, with 9 bases matching TRBD1. The germline gives CDR1 SQVTM, CDR2 ANQGSEA. This CDR3 region has 15 residues. J was trimmed by 3 bases and V by 6 bases; bases with no gene match: 12. The CDR3 DNA follows: TGCAGCGTCGAGGGGACAGGGCCCCTTGGCTACGAGCAGTACTTC. This gives the protein CSVEGTGPLGYEQYF.

V is TRBV7-9 and J is TRBJ2-7; D remains ambiguous. Germline V gene lookup returns CDR1 SEHNR and CDR2 FQNEAQ (reference sequence). This CDR3 spans 12 amino acids. V gave up 1 base and J gave up 6 bases, with 7 bases separating them. This CDR3 reads CASSLEVAEQYF. CDR3 sequence (DNA): TGTGCCAGCAGCTTAGAGGTTGCCGAGCAGTACTTC.

This clonotype has ten or more counts. The gene calls are TRBV29-1 and TRBJ2-7, with TRBD2 identical over 15 bases. There are 15 residues in the CDR3. The germline V gene has CDR1 SQVTM and CDR2 ANQGSEA. V was pared by 6 bases and J by 5 bases, with 8 bases of the junction left unmatched. Written as DNA, the CDR3 is TGCAGCGTCCCGGGACTAGCGGGAGGTGGCAACGAGCAGTACTTC. Translated, it gives CSVPGLAGGGNEQYF.